These 19 T cell receptor beta chains were sequenced from one sample in a study of T cells in Graves' hyperthyroidism and ophthalmopathy. RNA transcripts yielded amplified TCR beta CDR3 regions. A first-round RT-PCR of the TCR CDR3 used the HTBI primer set. One entry per CDR3 protein, called by TCRdb with MiXCR from the multiplex PCR reads. The table has over 500,000 distinct CDR3 sequences, approximately 17% seen once; the top ten hold approximately 16%. Sequenced input: blood. Receptor source: a woman between 18 and 29 years old with Graves' ophthalmopathy.

This clonotype was observed a few times. The chain uses TRBV4-1 and TRBJ2-7; D is perhaps TRBD2 (6 bases). This CDR3 is 15 amino acids long. The V gene's germline CDR1 is MGHRA and CDR2 YSYEKL. With 0 bases removed from V and 0 bases from J, the gap between germline ends came to 9 bases. CDR3 residues: CASSQDNGSSYEQYF. The CDR3 DNA reads TGCGCCAGCAGCCAAGATAACGGGAGCTCCTACGAGCAGTACTTC.

This clonotype has only a few counts. The rearrangement joins TRBV27 to TRBJ2-7; possibly TRBD2 for D (7 bases). The CDR3 is 14 residues long. V lost 0 bases to trimming and J lost 3 bases, with 9 bases between them. Germline CDR1 is MNHEY and CDR2 is SMNVEV (reference sequence). The CDR3 sequence: CASSLSGGRYEQYF. CDR3 DNA: TGTGCCAGCAGTTTATCCGGGGGGCGCTACGAGCAGTACTTC.

This clonotype was picked up a small number of times. CDR3: CASSLTGFRHNSPLHF. DNA for the CDR3: TGTGCCAGCAGTTTGACAGGGTTTCGGCATAATTCACCCCTCCACTTT. V usage is TRBV12-3 or TRBV12-4 and J usage is TRBJ1-6, with 7 bases lining up with TRBD1. The CDR3 runs 16 residues. Unmatched junction bases numbered 7, after V lost 3 bases and J lost 5 bases.

This clonotype has ten or more counts. The rearrangement uses TRBV2 and TRBJ1-1, with D perhaps TRBD1 (5 bases). Trimming shortened V by 5 bases and J by 5 bases, and 12 bases separated the two germline ends. The CDR3 totals 13 residues. CDR1 and CDR2 (germline): SNHLY, FYNNEI. The CDR3 loop is CASSQGEETEAFF. The CDR3 coding sequence is TGTGCCAGCAGTCAGGGTGAAGAGACTGAAGCTTTCTTT.

This clonotype was counted only a few times. The chain uses TRBV29-1 and TRBJ2-1; 10 nucleotides match TRBD2. This CDR3 is built from 20 residues. Germline V gene lookup returns CDR1 SQVTM and CDR2 ANQGSEA. V shed 1 base and J 7 bases; nucleotides not matched to a gene: 22. This CDR3 reads CSVEGWSIGPSGSFFNEQFF. The CDR3 DNA sequence: TGCAGCGTTGAAGGTTGGTCGATTGGGCCTAGCGGGAGTTTTTTTAATGAGCAGTTCTTC.

This clonotype appeared once. The rearrangement uses TRBV5-1 and TRBJ1-3; perhaps TRBD1 as D (5 bases). V lost 4 bases, J lost 1 base, and 9 bases lay in between. Germline assignment: CDR1 SGHRS and CDR2 YFSETQ. The CDR3 runs to 14 residues. In DNA, the CDR3 is TGCGCCAGCAGCGGGGGGTCGTCTGGAAACACCATATATTTT. Translating gives CASSGGSSGNTIYF.

The rearrangement links TRBV24-1 to TRBJ1-5, with D possibly matching TRBD1 (6 bases). V was pared by 3 bases and J by 7 bases, with 9 bases between. CDR3 length equals 13 residues. The germline V gene has CDR1 KGHDR and CDR2 SFDVKD. This chain's CDR3 is CATSDRGGQPQHF. Written as DNA, the CDR3 is TGTGCCACCAGTGATCGGGGGGGCCAGCCCCAGCATTTT.

The table lists this clonotype with a few counts. V gene TRBV27 combines with J gene TRBJ1-2, with D unresolved. This CDR3 contains 14 residues. CDR1 is MNHEY and CDR2 is SMNVEV in the germline V gene (reference sequence). V was pared by 5 bases and J by 0 bases, with 10 bases between. The CDR3 reads CASSPGGTNYGYTF. The CDR3 region has the DNA TGTGCCAGCAGTCCCGGAGGTACTAACTATGGCTACACCTTC.

This clonotype was picked up a small number of times. Just one base apart from a much larger clone, this may be a read error. The chain is built from TRBV6-5 and TRBJ2-7; D not resolved. Germline lookup yields CDR1 MNHEY and CDR2 SVGAGI. This CDR3 contains 11 residues. CDR3 sequence (DNA): TGTGCCAGCAGATACTCCTACGAGCAGTACTTC. Translating gives CASRYSYEQYF.

In its sample, this clonotype was seen many times. The J gene is TRBJ2-7, the V gene TRBV7-3, with D possibly called TRBD1 or TRBD2 (5 bases each). The CDR3 loop spans 14 amino acids. The germline gives CDR1 SGHTA, CDR2 FQGTGA. Trimming pared 2 bases from V and 3 bases from J, leaving 11 bases between. The CDR3, as DNA: TGTGCCAGCAGCTTAGGCGAGGGGAACTACGAGCAGTACTTC. It yields the protein CASSLGEGNYEQYF.

This clonotype came up many times. CDR3 in DNA: TGTGCCAGCAGCTCTTCGGGACAGAATATGAACACTGAAGCTTTCTTT. Its translation is CASSSSGQNMNTEAFF. This sequence joins TRBV11-2 and TRBJ1-1, with 7 nucleotides matching TRBD1. Trimming removed 4 bases from V and 0 bases from J; junction bases left unmatched: 8. Germline values: CDR1 SGHAT, CDR2 FQNNGV. The CDR3 is 16 residues long.

This sequence joins TRBV29-1 and TRBJ1-1, with 10 bases identical to TRBD1. V gave up 7 bases and J gave up 11 bases; unmatched junction bases: 10. The CDR3 covers 12 residues. The germline CDR1 and CDR2 sequences are SQVTM and ANQGSEA. In DNA form, the CDR3 reads TGCAGCGGCGGGACAGGGGTGTTAGGGGCTTTCTTT. It specifies CSGGTGVLGAFF.

In this sample, this clonotype turned up many times. The chain links TRBV7-3 to TRBJ1-1; 9 positions agree with TRBD1. In germline, CDR1 is SGHTA, CDR2 FQGTGA. V shed 5 bases, J shed 9 bases, and the junction held 7 bases outside the gene matches. The CDR3 totals 13 residues. The CDR3 loop is CASSKQGAGKAFF. In DNA, the CDR3 is TGTGCCAGCAGCAAACAGGGGGCTGGGAAAGCTTTCTTT.

Notes on this clonotype: Its ends do not fully match the called genes, so a read error is possible. CDR3 nucleotide sequence: TGTGCCAGCAGGAGGGACAGGGGCCCCAATGAAAAGCTGTTTTTT. As protein: CASRRDRGPNEKLFF. The chain employs TRBV2 and TRBJ1-4; TRBD1 agrees at 10 bases. The CDR3 length is 15 residues. Germline V lookup: CDR1 SNHLY, CDR2 FYNNEI.

At least ten counts were recorded for this clonotype. The chain combines TRBV9 with TRBJ2-3, with D unresolved. The germline V gene encodes CDR1 SGDLS and CDR2 YYNGEE. Between the trimmed V and J ends, which lost 0 bases and 2 bases, there was a span of 10 bases. The CDR3 length is 15 residues. The CDR3 is CASSVEGSYTDTQYF. CDR3 coding DNA: TGTGCCAGCAGCGTAGAAGGGTCCTACACAGATACGCAGTATTTT.

This clonotype was seen many times. The chain has TRBV7-3 and TRBJ2-5; D is possibly TRBD1 (6 bases). Per the germline V gene, CDR1 is SGHTA and CDR2 is FQGTGA. V was clipped by 5 bases and J by 4 bases, with 17 bases between them. The CDR3 has 15 amino acids. The CDR3 bases are TGTGCCAGCAGCCCTGGACAGTATCTCGGAGAGACCCAGTACTTC. It encodes CASSPGQYLGETQYF.

In its sample, this clonotype was seen many times. The J gene is TRBJ1-1, the V gene TRBV6-1; D possibly corresponds to TRBD1 (5 bases). This CDR3 spans 14 amino acids. V was clipped by 4 bases and J by 1 base, with 10 bases between them. Germline values: CDR1 MNHNS, CDR2 SASEGT. DNA for the CDR3: TGTGCCAGCAGTGCAGACAGCACGAACACTGAAGCTTTCTTT. Protein product: CASSADSTNTEAFF.

As concerns this clonotype: Just one base apart from a much larger clone, this may be a read error. The rearrangement uses TRBV6-5 and TRBJ1-2; 8 bases are shared with TRBD1. CDR3 length: 15 residues. Germline V lookup: CDR1 MNHEY, CDR2 SVGAGI. CDR3 sequence: CASSYSTGANYGCTF. Here the CDR3 DNA reads TGTGCCAGCAGTTACTCGACAGGGGCGAACTATGGCTGCACCTTC.

This clonotype was seen more than once but under ten times. The chain is built from TRBV10-3 and TRBJ2-4, with no clear D. The germline gives CDR1 ENHRY, CDR2 SYGVKD. The V and J ends lost 2 bases and 3 bases respectively, with 5 bases between them. The CDR3 runs to 13 residues. The CDR3 DNA reads TGTGCCATCAGTGAGGGGGACAAAAACATTCAGTACTTC. It specifies CAISEGDKNIQYF.